This TCR beta chain is from a study of blood T cell repertoires in COVID-19. In the study overall: The United States, Italy and Spain were the sources of the acute and convalescent COVID-19 samples. PBMCs, B-cell-depleted T cells, or T cells provided the cDNA or gDNA that made up the material.

Assay: immunoSEQ multiplex PCR; the TCRdb copy retains only in-frame clones and omits some. The repertoire holds over 150,000 clones, with 65% to 85% as singletons. Trimming pared 8 bases from V and 4 bases from J, leaving 14 bases between. CDR1 is SGHVS, CDR2 FNYEAQ, per germline. The CDR3 loop spans 13 amino acids. Enrollees, 18 to 89 years old, lived in approximately 24 US areas. Two negative PCRs, clearance, or symptom resolution had been documented for recovered Cohort 3 donors. This clone showed up just once. The receptor comes from a man aged 35-49 years who had recovered from COVID-19. Sequenced: PBMCs or T cells enriched from blood (not recorded which). This chain uses TRBV7-6 with TRBJ1-1; tentative D call: TRBD1 (6 bases). The CDR3 sequence is CASAGAEGTEAFF. The CDR3 DNA is TGTGCCAGCGCAGGGGCCGAGGGCACTGAAGCTTTCTTT.